One sample yielded the 6 T cell receptor beta chains listed below, sequenced in a study of blood T cell repertoires in COVID-19 (dated by TCRdb to about 2020). Library creation used the immunoSEQ multiplex PCR assay. TCRdb retrieved this table from immuneACCESS and kept in-frame rearrangements only. Not all clones are present; in checked studies, unresolved V genes account for under half, and no reason is known for the remainder. In all, the sample holds 150,000 to 200,000 clones, and over 75% of those were seen once. The top ten clones comprise roughly 2.5% of the sample. Sequenced: peripheral blood. The receptors come from a man in his forties with active or convalescent COVID-19.

The chain couples TRBV28 to TRBJ2-3; 9 bases line up with TRBD1. J was trimmed by 3 bases and V by 6 bases; bases with no gene match: 7. Germline CDR1 and CDR2: MDHEN and SYDVKM. The CDR3 consists of 15 residues. This CDR3 reads CASSLGQGPTDTQYF. As DNA, the CDR3 is TGTGCCAGCAGCTTGGGACAGGGCCCTACAGATACGCAGTATTTT.

The chain has TRBV5-8 and TRBJ1-2, with 8 bases aligning to TRBD1. The CDR3 has 16 amino acids. Per germline, CDR1 SGHTS and CDR2 YDEGEE. V lost 3 bases and J lost 1; bases outside the gene matches: 8. The CDR3 region has the DNA TGTGCCAGCAGCTGGACCGGGACAGGAGATAACTATGGCTACACCTTC. Translating it yields CASSWTGTGDNYGYTF. Based on the CDR3 plus reference TRBV5-8 and TRBJ1-2, the full variable domain is EAGVTQSPTHLIKTRGQQATLRCSPISGHTSVYWYQQALGLGLQFLLWYDEGEERNRGNFPPRFSGRQFPNYSSELNVNALELEDSALYLCASSWTGTGDNYGYTFGSGTRLTVV.

The chain links TRBV5-6 to TRBJ1-2; weak D call: TRBD1 (6 bases). This CDR3 spans 15 amino acids. Germline-derived CDR1 and CDR2 are SGHDT and YYEEEE. The V end lost 0 bases, the J end lost 5 bases, and 14 bases lay between the germline ends. CDR3 nucleotide sequence: TGTGCCAGCAGCTTGGCCAGGGGTGAAGGATATGGCTACACCTTC. Its translation is CASSLARGEGYGYTF.

V usage is TRBV28 and J usage is TRBJ2-1; 9 nucleotides agree with TRBD1. Per germline, CDR1 MDHEN and CDR2 SYDVKM. V gave up 4 bases and J gave up 6 bases; unmatched junction bases: 10. The CDR3 extends over 16 amino acids. The DNA of the CDR3 is TGTGCCAGCAGTTCCCCCGGGACAGGGAGGATCAATGAGCAGTTCTTC. Protein: CASSSPGTGRINEQFF.

The rearrangement joins TRBV6-2 or TRBV6-3 to TRBJ1-3; D is perhaps TRBD1 (5 bases). Trimming took 4 bases from V and 0 from J, leaving 13 bases between them. The CDR3 loop spans 16 amino acids. Germline CDR1 is MNHEY and CDR2 is SVGEGT. In nucleotides, the CDR3 is TGTGCCAGCAGTTTTATGGACACGCTCTCTGGAAACACCATATATTTT. This gives the protein CASSFMDTLSGNTIYF.

The gene calls are TRBV6-6 and TRBJ1-4, with D possibly TRBD1 on 5 matching bases. This CDR3 comprises 15 residues. V was cut by 0 bases and J by 10 bases, with 15 bases left in between. Per the germline V gene, CDR1 is MNHNY and CDR2 is SVGAGI (reference sequence). The CDR3 spells CASSYSSGGEGKLFF. The CDR3 nucleotides are TGTGCCAGCAGTTACTCGAGCGGAGGGGAGGGAAAACTGTTTTTT.